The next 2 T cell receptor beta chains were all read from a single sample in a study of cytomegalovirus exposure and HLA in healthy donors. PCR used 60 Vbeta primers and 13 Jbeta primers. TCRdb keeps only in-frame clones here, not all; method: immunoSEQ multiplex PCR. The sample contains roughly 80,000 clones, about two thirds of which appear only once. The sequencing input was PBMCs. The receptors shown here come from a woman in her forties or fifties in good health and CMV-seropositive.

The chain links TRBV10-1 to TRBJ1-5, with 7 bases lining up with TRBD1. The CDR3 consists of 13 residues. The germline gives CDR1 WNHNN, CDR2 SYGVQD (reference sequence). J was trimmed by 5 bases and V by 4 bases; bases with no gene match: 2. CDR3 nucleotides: TGCGCCAGCAGTGTAGGGGGCGATCAGCCCCAGCATTTT. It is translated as CASSVGGDQPQHF.

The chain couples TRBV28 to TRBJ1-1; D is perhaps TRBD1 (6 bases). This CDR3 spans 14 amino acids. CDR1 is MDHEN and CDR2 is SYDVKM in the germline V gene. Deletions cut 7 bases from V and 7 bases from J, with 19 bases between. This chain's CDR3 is CASIIRGPKFEAFF. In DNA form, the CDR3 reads TGTGCCAGCATTATCAGGGGACCTAAGTTTGAAGCTTTCTTT.